The following is a T cell receptor beta chain sequence with its context. Antigen: not known. In germline, CDR1 is SEHNR, CDR2 FQNEAQ (reference sequence). Unmatched junction bases numbered 11, after V lost 6 bases and J lost 7 bases. The CDR3 length is 15 residues. This specimen belongs to a study of beta chain features in type 1 diabetes. Study outcomes and limitations: A pattern of fewer insertions and more deletions at VDJ junctions was seen in type 1 diabetes patients. Whether HLA type affects TCRB rearrangement stayed undetermined in the present work.

Expressed TCRB transcripts were sequenced because the entire RNA isolate underwent reverse transcription. The protocol was immunoSEQ multiplex PCR, while the TCRdb copy is restricted to in-frame clones and leaves out a portion. Of about 200,000 clones listed, about a tenth were seen once; the top ten hold roughly 1.3%. Markers CD45RO/CCR7/CD25/CD127/CD95/CD27 served to sort CD4+ naive, central memory, regulatory and stem cell-like memory cells. This chain uses TRBV7-9 with TRBJ2-3; 9 positions match TRBD2. This clonotype was sampled from a man younger than 35 in good health. The sequenced material came from central memory CD4+ T cells from blood. CDR3 bases: TGTGCCAGCAGACATAAAAGCGGGAGGACGAATACGCAGTATTTT. Translating it yields CASRHKSGRTNTQYF.